A selection of T cell receptor beta chains follows, all from one sample in a study of control samples from healthy donors and cancer patients. Assay: immunoSEQ multiplex PCR; the TCRdb copy retains only in-frame clones and omits some. In the table there are 140,000 or so clones, 75% to 90% of which are singletons. The sequenced sample was blood. These receptors all come from a man aged 25-40 years in good health. Both conserved end residues are part of each CDR3. Each record gives: J gene, V gene, CDR3 protein.

>TRBJ2-3|TRBV29-1
CSALGESDTQYF
>TRBJ2-1|TRBV25-1
CASSQPGGYNEQFF
>TRBJ2-7|TRBV6-5
CASSPAGSPLGQYF
>TRBJ2-5|TRBV7-8
CASSLGSLAATQYF
>TRBJ1-3|TRBV29-1
CSVVGLVGAGGNTIYF
>TRBJ1-6|TRBV2
CASSERGQTNSPLHF
>TRBJ2-7|TRBV15
CATRMGGPSSYEQYF
>TRBJ1-1|TRBV5-1
CASSLGQGATEAFF
>TRBJ2-1|TRBV7-3
CASSSGLVNEQFF
>TRBJ1-5|TRBV7-2
CASSFGGTEPQHF
>TRBJ2-7|TRBV6-2/TRBV6-3
CASSFDPYEQYF
>TRBJ2-7|TRBV6-2/TRBV6-3
CASSYPVSSYEQYF
>TRBJ1-5|TRBV15
CATSSGPGGTSGAGNQPQHF
>TRBJ1-6|TRBV11-2
CASSRQGLNSPLHF
>TRBJ1-1|TRBV5-1
CASSLNSGQGTETFF
>TRBJ2-3|TRBV15
CATRLGPQDTQYF
>TRBJ1-2|TRBV6-2/TRBV6-3
CASSYNYGYTF
>TRBJ2-3|TRBV18
CASSPGLVPDTQYF
>TRBJ1-5|TRBV2
CASWGGNNQPQHF
>TRBJ2-2|TRBV7-8
CASRLTSAGELFF
>TRBJ2-7|TRBV7-9
CASSLPGSYEQYF
>TRBJ2-7|TRBV7-2
CASSARGPGSYEQYF
>TRBJ1-1|TRBV5-8
CASSLWTVRGGTEAFF
>TRBJ1-4|TRBV6-2/TRBV6-3
CASSLTNEKLFF
>TRBJ1-3|TRBV30
CAWRDRGRGNTIYF
>TRBJ2-3|TRBV4-3
CASSSKAGQSTDTQYF
>TRBJ2-7|TRBV11-2
CASSFPSYEQYF
>TRBJ1-2|TRBV4-2
CASSWEGHYGYTF
>TRBJ1-1|TRBV7-8
CASSLTQGRGTEAFF
>TRBJ1-3|TRBV24-1
CATSDSNGNTIYF
>TRBJ2-7|TRBV7-2
CASSSAGQGSYEQYF
>TRBJ2-1|TRBV7-9
CANGLAGTIEQFF
>TRBJ2-1|TRBV20-1
CSATLAVEQFF
>TRBJ2-7|TRBV11-1
CASSLEAGEQYF
>TRBJ1-6|TRBV9
CASSGGFGTDNSPLHF
>TRBJ2-3|TRBV12-3/TRBV12-4
CASSRQVYTQYF
>TRBJ2-7|TRBV4-3
CASSQDESGREQYF
>TRBJ1-1|TRBV27
CASTPGGGNTEAFF
>TRBJ1-1|TRBV6-5
CASTRGGTEAFF
>TRBJ2-7|TRBV2
CASRRNQGTSGSYEQYF
>TRBJ2-7|TRBV6-5
CASSAGAGGYEQYF
>TRBJ2-5|TRBV10-3
CAISESVLVGKETQYF
>TRBJ2-3|TRBV24-1
CATSDREANTQYF
>TRBJ1-2|TRBV27
CASSPGTGVYGYTF
>TRBJ1-2|TRBV19
CASSIVGVYGYTF
>TRBJ1-3|TRBV10-3
CAISEFTLNTIYF
>TRBJ2-1|TRBV7-2
CASSPRGGVRDEQFF
>TRBJ2-1|TRBV6-2/TRBV6-3
CASSSPNGRAGTYNEQFF
>TRBJ2-3|TRBV4-1
CASSQDPTTGAQYF
>TRBJ1-4|TRBV5-1
CASSLQGQGFEKLFF
>TRBJ2-7|TRBV7-2
CASSLVPSGSYEQYF
>TRBJ2-2|TRBV7-2
CASSLASIYGTGELFF
>TRBJ2-5|TRBV28
CASGLGRSETQYF
>TRBJ2-2|TRBV4-3
CASSQDSAGTGELFF
>TRBJ1-5|TRBV7-8
CASSLGQAPQHF
>TRBJ1-1|TRBV5-5
CASSLWGTTEAFF
>TRBJ1-4|TRBV4-3
CASSQGVGYEKLFF